This TCR beta chain was observed in a study of beta chain features in type 1 diabetes. TCRB transcripts that were expressed got sequenced, as all of the isolated RNA had been reverse transcribed. Produced via immunoSEQ multiplex PCR; TCRdb's table is partial and in-frame only. The sample includes roughly 400,000 clones, approximately 15% seen only once; the top ten take around 0.02%. The CDR3 loop spans 16 amino acids. Trimming at V came to 3 bases and at J to 0 bases, leaving 8 bases not matched to a gene. Germline CDR1 reads SGDLS; CDR2 reads YYNGEE. Every donor had blood drawn once into heparin, approximately 110 mL on average.

The chain employs TRBV9 and TRBJ2-7, with 8 positions matching TRBD1. The TCR originated in a woman aged 18-29 years in good health. The sample comprised naive CD4+ T cells from blood. Here the CDR3 DNA reads TGTGCCAGCAGCGACCCTCCGGGACAGGTCTCCTACGAGCAGTACTTC. It translates to CASSDPPGQVSYEQYF.